The 22 T cell receptor beta chains reported below all come from one sample, sequenced in a study of CD8+ T cells in alopecia areata. The sample's treatment: oral pan-JAK inhibitor, 5-10 mg twice daily. Once RNA had been extracted, it was reverse transcribed into cDNA to act as the sequencing template. Profiled with immunoSEQ multiplex PCR; TCRdb holds only in-frame clones, not every one. The sample lists 200,000 or so clones; roughly two fifths were seen once. The source material was CD4+ T cells sorted from blood, sampled at approximately week 30, from a patient treated with tofacitinib. These receptors were obtained from a human donor with alopecia areata.

V usage is TRBV12-2 and J usage is TRBJ2-1; TRBD2 is the table's D call, not checked against the DNA. TRBV12-2 is tagged as a pseudogene. This CDR3 region has 15 residues. The CDR3, as DNA: TGTGCAAGTCGCCTACCCCTAGCGGGAGGCGGTGAGCAGTTCTTC. It is translated as CASRLPLAGGGEQFF.

The V gene is TRBV30, the J gene TRBJ2-5; no firm D call. The V and J ends lost 5 bases and 1 base respectively, with 11 bases between them. The CDR3 loop spans 13 amino acids. Germline CDR1 reads GTSNPN; CDR2 reads SVGIG (reference sequence). CDR3 region: CAWARHLQETQYF. CDR3 sequence (DNA): TGTGCCTGGGCGCGACACCTCCAAGAGACCCAGTACTTC.

This clone has a handful of counts. The rearrangement joins TRBV19 to TRBJ1-1, with no clear D. Germline-derived CDR1 and CDR2 are LNHDA and SQIVND (reference sequence). The V end lost 4 bases, the J end lost 7 bases, and 13 bases lay between the germline ends. The CDR3 is 13 amino acids. CDR3 in amino acids: CASSRQEAFEAFF. For the CDR3, the DNA is TGTGCCAGTAGTAGGCAGGAGGCTTTTGAAGCTTTCTTT.

The count of this clone is one. The chain recombines TRBV6-1 with TRBJ2-3; the match to TRBD2 covers 13 bases. Losses at the gene ends were 4 bases for V and 5 bases for J; bases not matched to a gene: 3. This CDR3 region has 15 residues. Germline V lookup: CDR1 MNHNS, CDR2 SASEGT. CDR3 sequence reads: CASSARTSGGDTQYF. The CDR3 nucleotides read TGTGCCAGCAGTGCGAGGACTAGCGGGGGAGATACGCAGTATTTT.

The chain is built from TRBV5-1 and TRBJ2-7, with 9 bases lining up with TRBD1. The ends lost 0 bases at V and 8 bases at J; junction bases unmatched: 9. The CDR3 totals 15 residues. Germline-derived CDR1 and CDR2 are SGHRS and YFSETQ. CDR3 bases: TGCGCCAGCAGCTTGGGGACAGGGGAATCGGGAAAGCAGTACTTC. Its translation is CASSLGTGESGKQYF.

This sequence joins TRBV5-1 and TRBJ2-7; D is unresolved. V dropped 1 base and J dropped 3 bases, with 8 bases sitting between them. Germline CDR1 SGHRS, CDR2 YFSETQ. The CDR3 sequence is 13 residues long. In DNA form, the CDR3 reads TGCGCCAGCAGCTTGACAGAGTACTACGAGCAGTACTTC. Its protein is CASSLTEYYEQYF. Looking up the rest from reference TRBV5-1 and TRBJ2-7 gives the full variable domain: KAGVTQTPRYLIKTRGQQVTLSCSPISGHRSVSWYQQTPGQGLQFLFEYFSETQRNKGNFPGRFSGRQFSNSRSEMNVSTLELGDSALYLCASSLTEYYEQYFGPGTRLTVT.

This clone came up a few times. J is TRBJ1-1 and V is TRBV2; TRBD1 might be the D (6 bases). The germline V gene encodes CDR1 SNHLY and CDR2 FYNNEI. Trimming left V 4 bases short and J 2 bases short, with 8 bases between. This CDR3 region has 13 residues. CDR3 sequence reads: CASSADSNTEAFF. In nucleotides, the CDR3 is TGTGCCAGCAGTGCGGACAGCAACACTGAAGCTTTCTTT. The full variable domain, rest sourced from reference TRBV2 and TRBJ1-1, is EPEVTQTPSHQVTQMGQEVILRCVPISNHLYFYWYRQILGQKVEFLVSFYNNEISEKSEIFDDQFSVERPDGSNFTLKIRSTKLEDSAMYFCASSADSNTEAFFGQGTRLTVV.

The chain joins TRBV30 to TRBJ2-1; possibly TRBD2 for D (6 bases). Germline V gene sequence: CDR1 GTSNPN, CDR2 SVGIG (reference sequence). V lost 4 bases, J lost 0 bases, and 13 bases lay in between. The CDR3 runs 15 residues. The DNA for the CDR3 is TGTGCCTGGAACTCGGCGGGGTTCTCCTACAATGAGCAGTTCTTC. As protein: CAWNSAGFSYNEQFF.

In this sample, this clone turned up a few times. This chain connects TRBV30 to TRBJ1-3, with TRBD1 identical over 8 bases. CDR3 size: 13 residues. J was trimmed by 4 bases and V by 6 bases; bases with no gene match: 5. The germline V gene has CDR1 GTSNPN and CDR2 SVGIG (reference sequence). CDR3 region: CACNRGSGNTIYF. The CDR3 coding sequence is TGTGCCTGTAACAGGGGGTCCGGAAACACCATATATTTT.

The chain has TRBV30 and TRBJ2-1, with TRBD2 matching over 11 bases. Looked up from germline, CDR1 is GTSNPN and CDR2 is SVGIG (reference sequence). The V gene end was trimmed by 3 bases and the J gene end by 8 bases; junction bases not matched to a gene: 6. This CDR3 is built from 14 residues. In DNA, the CDR3 is TGTGCCTGGAGGCATAGCGGGGGGGCCCATGAGCAGTTCTTC. The encoded protein is CAWRHSGGAHEQFF.

This clone was detected only a few times. V and J are TRBV9 and TRBJ2-1; 8 nucleotides line up with TRBD2. The trim removed 1 base at V and 5 bases at J, leaving 8 bases unmatched. CDR1 and CDR2 (germline): SGDLS, YYNGEE. The CDR3 is 16 amino acids. The CDR3 is CASSVLGSGVNNEQFF. CDR3 DNA: TGTGCCAGCAGCGTATTGGGTAGCGGGGTTAACAATGAGCAGTTCTTC. Full variable domain (missing parts from reference TRBV9 and TRBJ2-1): DSGVTQTPKHLITATGQRVTLRCSPRSGDLSVYWYQQSLDQGLQFLIQYYNGEERAKGNILERFSAQQFPDLHSELNLSSLELGDSALYFCASSVLGSGVNNEQFFGPGTRLTVL.

The J gene is TRBJ2-5, the V gene TRBV25-1, with TRBD2 matching over 8 bases. The CDR3 sequence is 17 residues long. Germline loops: CDR1 MGHDK, CDR2 SYGVNS. Losses at the gene ends were 1 base for V and 5 bases for J; bases not matched to a gene: 12. The CDR3 DNA reads as TGTGCCAGCAGTGAATTTGCGGGAGGCGGGTTAGGGGAGACCCAGTACTTC. Residues: CASSEFAGGGLGETQYF.

The chain recombines TRBV27 with TRBJ1-6; D unresolved. CDR1 is MNHEY and CDR2 is SMNVEV in the germline V gene (reference sequence). The length of the CDR3 is 14 residues. The V gene lost 2 bases and the J gene lost 9 bases, with 11 bases spanning the gap. The CDR3 DNA sequence: TGTGCCAGCAGTTTAGAAGGGTTCGGTTCACCCCTCCACTTT. This codes for CASSLEGFGSPLHF.

This clone appeared a few times. The sample holds other DNA sequences that translate to the same CDR3. This chain uses TRBV29-1 with TRBJ2-7; possibly TRBD2 for D (6 bases). The CDR3 loop spans 12 amino acids. Trimming took off 8 bases at V and 7 bases at J, with 18 bases between the two ends. Per the germline V gene, CDR1 is SQVTM and CDR2 is ANQGSEA. The CDR3 sequence: CSIGQGGEEQYF. The CDR3 DNA follows: TGCAGCATCGGGCAGGGAGGAGAGGAGCAGTACTTC.

This chain connects TRBV6-5 to TRBJ2-2, with D possibly matching TRBD2 (6 bases). CDR1 MNHEY and CDR2 SVGAGI come from the germline V gene. The CDR3 runs to 14 residues. The V and J ends lost 5 bases and 2 bases respectively, with 9 bases between them. CDR3 residues: CASSPGTNTGELFF. In nucleotides, the CDR3 is TGTGCCAGCAGTCCAGGGACTAACACCGGGGAGCTGTTTTTT.

Only a few counts were recorded for this clone. The rearrangement links TRBV5-1 to TRBJ2-7, with D perhaps matching TRBD2 (6 bases). Trimming removed 4 bases at V and 0 bases at J, with 14 bases between. The CDR3 extends over 15 amino acids. Germline assignment: CDR1 SGHRS and CDR2 YFSETQ. CDR3 sequence reads: CASSPAGPRSYEQYF. CDR3 DNA: TGCGCCAGCAGCCCCGCGGGACCACGCTCCTACGAGCAGTACTTC.

The J gene is TRBJ1-2, the V gene TRBV7-9; TRBD1 matches at 12 bases. After removal of 5 bases from V and 2 bases from J, the junction contained 6 bases not matched to a gene. This CDR3 is 16 amino acids long. The germline V gene has CDR1 SEHNR and CDR2 FQNEAQ (reference sequence). CDR3 region: CASSQGTGGANYGYTF. The CDR3 coding sequence is TGTGCCAGCAGCCAAGGGACAGGGGGCGCGAACTATGGCTACACCTTC.

This clone was recorded a few times. The V and J genes are TRBV9 and TRBJ1-6; D may be TRBD1 (6 bases). V was trimmed by 3 bases and J by 7 bases, leaving 14 bases between them. The CDR3 is made up of 15 amino acids. Germline V CDR1 and CDR2: SGDLS, YYNGEE. CDR3 nucleotide sequence: TGTGCCAGCAGCGGAACCCAGGGGTACAATTCACCCCTCCACTTT. This encodes CASSGTQGYNSPLHF.

This rearrangement joins TRBV7-3 to TRBJ2-3, with 7 bases aligning to TRBD1. The length of the CDR3 is 15 residues. CDR1 is SGHTA and CDR2 is FQGTGA in the germline V gene. The trim removed 2 bases at V and 6 bases at J, leaving 8 bases unmatched. The CDR3 here is CASSLGTAVLDTQYF. Here the CDR3 DNA reads TGTGCCAGCAGCTTAGGGACAGCCGTTTTGGATACGCAGTATTTT.

The chain is built from TRBV9 and TRBJ2-1; 8 bases align to TRBD2. The length of the CDR3 is 17 residues. V shed 0 bases, J shed 0 bases, and the junction held 5 bases outside the gene matches. Germline CDR1 and CDR2: SGDLS and YYNGEE. CDR3 residues: CASSVGGSGSSYNEQFF. Here the CDR3 DNA reads TGTGCCAGCAGCGTAGGGGGGAGCGGGAGCTCCTACAATGAGCAGTTCTTC.

This clone was detected a few times. The V gene is TRBV29-1, the J gene TRBJ1-1; D uncertain. Trimming cost V 3 bases and J 6 bases, with 11 bases left between them. The CDR3 totals 12 residues. Germline CDR1 reads SQVTM; CDR2 reads ANQGSEA. The CDR3 nucleotides are TGCAGCGTTGAGCTCAGGAAGCCTGAAGCTTTCTTT. Protein sequence: CSVELRKPEAFF. Supplemented by reference TRBV29-1 and TRBJ1-1, the full variable domain reads SAVISQKPSRDICQRGTSLTIQCQVDSQVTMMFWYRQQPGQSLTLIATANQGSEATYESGFVIDKFPISRPNLTFSTLTVSNMSPEDSSIYLCSVELRKPEAFFGQGTRLTVV.

This clone was counted only a few times. The chain uses TRBV11-1 and TRBJ2-5; TRBD2 aligns across 10 bases. The V gene end was trimmed by 5 bases and the J gene end by 2 bases; junction bases not matched to a gene: 8. From germline, CDR1 is SGHAT and CDR2 FQDESV (reference sequence). The CDR3 is 16 residues long. The CDR3 DNA follows: TGTGCCAGCAGCAAAAGACTAGCGGGCGAGCAAGAGACCCAGTACTTC. It encodes CASSKRLAGEQETQYF.